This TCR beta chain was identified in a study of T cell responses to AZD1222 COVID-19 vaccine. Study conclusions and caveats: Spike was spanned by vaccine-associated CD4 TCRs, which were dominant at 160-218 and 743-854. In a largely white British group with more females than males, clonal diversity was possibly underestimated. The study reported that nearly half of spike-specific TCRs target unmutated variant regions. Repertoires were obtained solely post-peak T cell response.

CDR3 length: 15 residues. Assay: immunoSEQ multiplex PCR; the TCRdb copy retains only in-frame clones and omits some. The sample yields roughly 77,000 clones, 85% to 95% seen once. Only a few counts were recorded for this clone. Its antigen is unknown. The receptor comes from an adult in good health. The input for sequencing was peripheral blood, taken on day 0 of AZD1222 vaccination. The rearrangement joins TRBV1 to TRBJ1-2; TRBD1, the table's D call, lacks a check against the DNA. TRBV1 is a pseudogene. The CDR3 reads CTSSPWALGRYGYTF. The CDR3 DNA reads TGCACCAGCAGCCCTTGGGCCCTCGGAAGGTATGGCTACACCTTC.